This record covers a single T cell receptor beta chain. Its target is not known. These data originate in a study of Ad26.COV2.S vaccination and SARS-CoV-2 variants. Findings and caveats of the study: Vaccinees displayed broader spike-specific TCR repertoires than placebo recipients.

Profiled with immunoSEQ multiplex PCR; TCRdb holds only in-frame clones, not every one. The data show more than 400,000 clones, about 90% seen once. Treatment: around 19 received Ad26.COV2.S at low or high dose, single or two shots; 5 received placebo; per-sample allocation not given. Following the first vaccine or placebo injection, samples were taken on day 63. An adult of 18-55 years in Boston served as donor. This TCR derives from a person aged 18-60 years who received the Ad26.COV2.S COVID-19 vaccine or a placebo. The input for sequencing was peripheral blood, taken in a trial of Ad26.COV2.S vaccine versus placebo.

This CDR3 reads CASTRTATNEKLFF. The CDR3 nucleotides are TGTGCCAGCACCCGGACAGCAACTAATGAAAAACTGTTTTTT. The chain has TRBV3-1 (or the pseudogene TRBV3-2) and TRBJ1-4; tentatively, D is TRBD1 (6 bases). The CDR3 totals 14 residues. Trimming took 7 bases from V and 0 from J, leaving 9 bases between them. Germline assignment: CDR1 LGHDT and CDR2 YNNKEL (reference sequence).